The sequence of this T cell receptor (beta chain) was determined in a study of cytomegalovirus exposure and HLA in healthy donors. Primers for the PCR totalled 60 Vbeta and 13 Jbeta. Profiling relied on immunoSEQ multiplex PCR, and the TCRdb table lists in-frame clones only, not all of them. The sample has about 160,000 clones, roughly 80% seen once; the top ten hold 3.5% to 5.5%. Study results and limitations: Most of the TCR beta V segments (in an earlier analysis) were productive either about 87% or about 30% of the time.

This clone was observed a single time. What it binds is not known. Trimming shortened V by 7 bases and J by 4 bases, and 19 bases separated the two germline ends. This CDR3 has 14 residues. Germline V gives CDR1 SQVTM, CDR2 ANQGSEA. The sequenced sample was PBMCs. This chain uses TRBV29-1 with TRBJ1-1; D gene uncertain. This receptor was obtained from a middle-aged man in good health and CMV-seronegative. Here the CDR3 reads CSALGPGGGTEAFF. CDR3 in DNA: TGCAGCGCATTAGGGCCGGGTGGAGGCACTGAAGCTTTCTTT.